The 28 T cell receptor beta chains below come from one sample, sequenced in a study of blood T cells in healthy people across ages. PCR was performed a second time for roughly 7 to 11 cycles using a sample-barcoded 5' primer and a J-beta primer mix. One entry per CDR3 protein results from TCRdb running MiXCR on the 5' RACE reads. The table lists about a million distinct CDR3 sequences, just over 50% of them singletons. What was sequenced was blood. The receptors were gathered from a woman aged 55-75 years in good health.

This clonotype appeared a few times. The J gene is TRBJ1-1, the V gene TRBV29-1; D gene unclear. The ends were cut back, 3 bases at V and 0 bases at J, with 5 bases in the middle. There are 12 residues in the CDR3. Germline CDR1 and CDR2: SQVTM and ANQGSEA. As DNA, the CDR3 is TGCAGCGTTGATCTGCTGAACACTGAAGCTTTCTTT. Translation gives CSVDLLNTEAFF.

The V gene is TRBV4-1, the J gene TRBJ2-1; 9 bases are shared with TRBD2. V lost 3 bases and J lost 1; bases outside the gene matches: 4. The CDR3 extends over 16 amino acids. CDR1 and CDR2 from the germline V gene are MGHRA and YSYEKL. The CDR3: CASSHVAGASYNEQFF. The DNA of the CDR3 is TGCGCCAGCAGCCATGTAGCGGGAGCGTCCTACAATGAGCAGTTCTTC.

The CDR3 region is CASSGGTSGSQTDTQYF. Here the CDR3 DNA reads TGTGCCAGCAGCGGTGGGACTAGCGGGAGCCAGACAGATACGCAGTATTTT. The chain joins TRBV9 to TRBJ2-3; 14 nucleotides align to TRBD2. J lost 3 bases, V lost 3 bases, and 6 bases had no gene match. CDR1 and CDR2 from the germline V gene are SGDLS and YYNGEE. CDR3 length: 17 residues.

This clonotype occurred a few times. The J gene is TRBJ2-1, the V gene TRBV7-2; perhaps TRBD1 as D (6 bases). CDR3 size: 12 residues. CDR1 is SGHTA, CDR2 FQGNSA, per germline. With 5 bases removed from V and 12 bases from J, the gap between germline ends came to 14 bases. Here the CDR3 reads CASSVAAGVQFF. The CDR3 coding sequence is TGTGCCAGCAGCGTCGCTGCAGGGGTGCAGTTCTTC.

This chain links TRBV10-3 with TRBJ2-3; 10 positions match TRBD2. J was trimmed by 1 base and V by 3 bases; bases with no gene match: 7. From germline, CDR1 is ENHRY and CDR2 SYGVKD. The CDR3 extends over 17 amino acids. DNA of the CDR3: TGTGCCATCAGTGAAGACCCTAGCGGGAGCGGCACAGATACGCAGTATTTT. Its protein is CAISEDPSGSGTDTQYF.

The V call is TRBV7-2, the J call TRBJ2-7, with D possibly matching TRBD2 (6 bases). The CDR3 runs 15 residues. Trimming pared 2 bases from V and 2 bases from J, leaving 13 bases between. Germline CDR1 and CDR2: SGHTA and FQGNSA. The CDR3 sequence is CASSLSTSVTYEQYF. The DNA of the CDR3 is TGTGCCAGCAGCTTATCGACTAGTGTCACCTACGAGCAGTACTTC.

V and J are TRBV5-5 and TRBJ2-7; no clear D gene. The germline V and J ends were trimmed by 3 bases and 3 bases, with 10 bases remaining between them. Germline V CDR1 and CDR2: SGHKS, YYEKEE (reference sequence). The CDR3 has 13 amino acids. The CDR3 DNA follows: TGTGCCAGCAGCTGGATGGAGTTCTACGAGCAGTACTTC. Residues: CASSWMEFYEQYF.

V is TRBV6-5 and J is TRBJ1-2; a possible D gene is TRBD1 (6 bases). Per the germline V gene, CDR1 is MNHEY and CDR2 is SVGAGI. The CDR3 consists of 14 residues. V was clipped by 6 bases and J by 4 bases, with 15 bases between them. The DNA for the CDR3 is TGTGCCAGCAGACCCACAGGGCGCCGCTATGGCTACACCTTC. It is translated as CASRPTGRRYGYTF.

This rearrangement joins TRBV7-6 to TRBJ2-7; D might be TRBD2 (5 bases). The CDR3 sequence is 19 residues long. The germline CDR1 and CDR2 sequences are SGHVS and FNYEAQ. V was trimmed by 5 bases and J by 2 bases, leaving 28 bases between them. CDR3 nucleotides: TGTGCCAGCAGCCCCGAGGAGGTGTACGAGGAGACTCTAACCTACGAGCAGTACTTC. Amino acids: CASSPEEVYEETLTYEQYF.

V and J are TRBV15 and TRBJ2-5; TRBD2 aligns across 7 bases. V lost 7 bases and J lost 2; bases outside the gene matches: 7. The V gene's germline CDR1 is LNHNV and CDR2 YYDKDF (reference sequence). This CDR3 spans 14 amino acids. Here the CDR3 DNA reads TGTGCCACCAAGCTTCTAGCGGATCAAGAGACCCAGTACTTC. Protein sequence: CATKLLADQETQYF. The variable domain in full, with the rest retrieved from reference TRBV15 and TRBJ2-5, is DAMVIQNPRYQVTQFGKPVTLSCSQTLNHNVMYWYQQKSSQAPKLLFHYYDKDFNNEADTPDNFQSRRPNTSFCFLDIRSPGLGDTAMYLCATKLLADQETQYFGPGTRLLVL.

This chain uses TRBV7-8 with TRBJ2-7; D unclear. Germline V gene lookup returns CDR1 SGHVS and CDR2 FQNEAQ. This CDR3 spans 14 amino acids. Trimming removed 0 bases from V and 4 bases from J, with 10 bases in between. CDR3 sequence reads: CASSLAPRPYEQYF. The CDR3 coding sequence is TGTGCCAGCAGCTTAGCGCCTCGACCTTACGAGCAGTACTTC.

The V and J genes are TRBV6-6 and TRBJ2-3; D remains unclear. The CDR3 consists of 17 residues. The germline gives CDR1 MNHNY, CDR2 SVGAGI (reference sequence). Trimming left V 0 bases short and J 2 bases short, with 15 bases between. The CDR3 bases are TGTGCCAGCAGTTACTCGGGGTCCCCTAGATACACAGATACGCAGTATTTT. This gives the protein CASSYSGSPRYTDTQYF.

The V call is TRBV10-3, the J call TRBJ2-7, with D unresolved. This CDR3 has 15 residues. The V gene lost 3 bases and the J gene lost 2 bases, with 14 bases spanning the gap. The germline V gene has CDR1 ENHRY and CDR2 SYGVKD. The CDR3 region is CAISDPMKVTYEQYF. The CDR3 DNA reads TGTGCCATCAGTGACCCGATGAAGGTAACCTACGAGCAGTACTTC.

This chain joins TRBV20-1 and TRBJ2-5; TRBD2 matches 16 bases. The CDR3 runs 18 residues. CDR1 is DFQATT, CDR2 SNEGSKA, per germline (reference sequence). Germline trimming cut 4 bases from V and 4 bases from J; bases unmatched to any gene: 12. CDR3 in DNA: TGCAGTGCTACCCAGCTGGGACTAGCGGGAGGGTGGCTAGAGACCCAGTACTTC. As protein: CSATQLGLAGGWLETQYF.

This clonotype turned up a few times. This rearrangement joins TRBV27 to TRBJ2-5; 7 bases fit TRBD2. The germline V gene encodes CDR1 MNHEY and CDR2 SMNVEV (reference sequence). With 6 bases clipped from V and 2 bases from J, the junction kept 3 bases outside the gene matches. The CDR3 contains 13 residues. The CDR3 sequence is CASRLAPQETQYF. In nucleotides, the CDR3 is TGTGCCAGCAGACTAGCGCCTCAAGAGACCCAGTACTTC.

The rearrangement joins TRBV28 to TRBJ2-1; TRBD2 agrees at 9 bases. Losses at the gene ends were 5 bases for V and 5 bases for J; bases not matched to a gene: 10. CDR1 is MDHEN, CDR2 SYDVKM, per germline. This CDR3 contains 16 residues. The CDR3 here is CASSPAAGTSNNEQFF. The CDR3 DNA sequence: TGTGCCAGCAGTCCCGCGGCCGGGACTAGCAACAATGAGCAGTTCTTC.

This clonotype came up a few times. The V call is TRBV20-1, the J call TRBJ2-7, with D maybe TRBD1 (6 bases). V gave up 5 bases and J gave up 2 bases, with 10 bases separating them. Germline V gives CDR1 DFQATT, CDR2 SNEGSKA (reference sequence). CDR3 size: 12 residues. CDR3 coding DNA: TGCAGTGCTCCGGACAGCACCTACGAGCAGTACTTC. Its protein product is CSAPDSTYEQYF.

Worth noting for this clonotype: At one end the junction does not follow the germline gene, possibly because of a read error. The chain has TRBV3-1 and TRBJ2-5; TRBD2 matches at 7 bases. The CDR3 is 13 residues long. The germline V gene encodes CDR1 LGHDT and CDR2 YNNKEL (reference sequence). CDR3 DNA sequence: TGTACCAGCAGACCCGGACTAGGAGAGACCCAGTACTTC. This codes for CTSRPGLGETQYF.

The V and J genes are TRBV20-1 and TRBJ2-5, with 9 bases identical to TRBD2. Germline values: CDR1 DFQATT, CDR2 SNEGSKA (reference sequence). The CDR3 runs 13 residues. Trimming cost V 6 bases and J 11 bases; bases outside gene matches: 13. The CDR3 region has the DNA TGCAGTGCCATAGCGGGAGTTTACGATGAGCAGTACTTC. Protein: CSAIAGVYDEQYF.

A few counts support this clonotype. This chain joins TRBV21-1 and TRBJ2-7; the D call in the table, TRBD1, was not verified against the DNA. TRBV21-1 constitutes a pseudogene. The CDR3 sequence is 16 residues long. The CDR3 DNA is TGTGCCACTCCCATTAACCGCGACAGGCGAAGGTTCGAGCAGTACTTC. This translates into CATPINRDRRRFEQYF.

This clonotype was seen only a few times. V usage is TRBV29-1 and J usage is TRBJ2-7; 10 bases map to TRBD1. This CDR3 has 14 residues. Trimming took 4 bases from V and 4 from J; bases not matched to a gene: 7. Germline values: CDR1 SQVTM, CDR2 ANQGSEA. The CDR3 coding sequence is TGCAGCGTTGTCGGACAGGGGGTAACTTACGAGCAGTACTTC. This codes for CSVVGQGVTYEQYF.

The V and J genes are TRBV27 and TRBJ2-7, with 8 positions matching TRBD2. The CDR3 extends over 16 amino acids. Germline CDR1 is MNHEY and CDR2 is SMNVEV (reference sequence). Trimming took 6 bases from V and 1 from J; bases not matched to a gene: 11. CDR3 residues: CASRGFLAGLSYEQYF. The DNA of the CDR3 is TGTGCCAGCAGGGGGTTTCTAGCGGGTTTATCCTACGAGCAGTACTTC.

This rearrangement joins TRBV29-1 to TRBJ2-4; D remains unclear. Per the germline V gene, CDR1 is SQVTM and CDR2 is ANQGSEA. The CDR3 consists of 11 residues. Deletions cut 2 bases from V and 13 bases from J, with 12 bases between. The CDR3 nucleotides read TGCAGCGTTGAAACTCACTCCTGGCAGTACTTC. This translates into CSVETHSWQYF.

As for this clonotype: Germline is not matched at one junction end, which may reflect a read error. The chain has TRBV4-1 and TRBJ1-2; D perhaps matches TRBD1 (5 bases). Germline CDR1 and CDR2: MGHRA and YSYEKL. This CDR3 contains 14 residues. CDR3 residues: CAGSQDSGNYGYTF. CDR3 nucleotides: TGCGCCGGCAGCCAAGATTCAGGGAACTATGGCTACACCTTC.

This sequence joins TRBV5-6 and TRBJ1-2; 8 bases agree with TRBD1. CDR3 length: 14 amino acids. The germline V gene encodes CDR1 SGHDT and CDR2 YYEEEE. Losses at the gene ends were 0 bases for V and 8 bases for J; bases not matched to a gene: 6. The CDR3 DNA is TGTGCCAGCAGCTTGGCGGACAGGGCGGAGGGCTACACCTTC. Translation gives CASSLADRAEGYTF. The variable domain in full, completed from reference TRBV5-6 and TRBJ1-2, reads DAGVTQSPTHLIKTRGQQVTLRCSPKSGHDTVSWYQQALGQGPQFIFQYYEEEERQRGNFPDRFSGHQFPNYSSELNVNALLLGDSALYLCASSLADRAEGYTFGSGTRLTVV.

This clonotype has a handful of counts. V is TRBV19 and J is TRBJ2-4; 7 positions match TRBD2. V lost 5 bases, J lost 4 bases, and 8 bases stayed unmatched. CDR3 length: 15 residues. Per germline, CDR1 LNHDA and CDR2 SQIVND (reference sequence). CDR3 loop: CASSLTDGGKNIQYF. In DNA form, the CDR3 reads TGTGCCAGTAGTCTCACCGACGGGGGGAAAAACATTCAGTACTTC.

This clonotype has only a few counts. The CDR3 DNA reads as TGCAGCGTTGGGGTGAAGGGCAGGGGGTTCGAGCAGTACTTC. Its protein product is CSVGVKGRGFEQYF. This sequence joins TRBV29-1 and TRBJ2-4; TRBD1 aligns across 7 bases. Judging by the DNA end, TRBJ2-7 fits better; the J call may be wrong. The CDR3 contains 14 residues. Germline V gene data show CDR1 as SQVTM and CDR2 as ANQGSEA.

V is TRBV6-6 and J is TRBJ2-7; D possibly corresponds to TRBD2 (6 bases). The CDR3 consists of 14 residues. Trimming took 2 bases from V and 2 from J, leaving 10 bases between them. Germline CDR1 MNHNY, CDR2 SVGAGI (reference sequence). Written as DNA, the CDR3 is TGTGCCAGCAGTTACGGGGACTTGGCCTACGAGCAGTACTTC. Protein: CASSYGDLAYEQYF.